The entry that follows covers one T cell receptor (beta chain) sequence. Per the germline V gene, CDR1 is MNHEY and CDR2 is SVGAGI. This CDR3 is built from 13 residues. Trimming removed 6 bases at V and 8 bases at J, with 16 bases between. These data belong to a study of blood T cell repertoires in COVID-19. Some clones are missing from TCRdb's copy, which holds only in-frame ones; the method was immunoSEQ multiplex PCR. In the table there are about 180,000 clones, 80% to 90% of which are singletons. The J gene is TRBJ1-2, the V gene TRBV6-5; D is possibly TRBD1 (6 bases). This receptor was identified in a man aged 55-75 years with acute or convalescent COVID-19. The specimen was peripheral blood. Here the CDR3 reads CASSSGTRLGYTF. CDR3 sequence (DNA): TGTGCCAGCAGCTCCGGGACACGTTTGGGCTACACCTTC.